Given below is one T cell receptor (beta chain) in context. Antigen unknown. These data belong to a study of T cells after yellow fever vaccination. General study points: Repertoires obtained by FACS sorting could include abundant clonotypes that entered as contaminants from the bulk population.

Synthesis of TCR cDNA relied on 5'RACE template switching, which attached a universal primer site and UMIs. Via MiXCR, TCRdb re-called the 5' RACE reads, giving one row per CDR3 protein. The sample yields about 510,000 distinct CDR3 sequences, 21% seen once. J was trimmed by 1 base and V by 11 bases; bases with no gene match: 4. Germline CDR1 is KGHDR and CDR2 is SFDVKD. The CDR3 runs 13 residues. This TCR was sampled from a man aged 18-30 years who received the YFV17D yellow fever vaccine. The input for sequencing was PBMCs, taken approximately 20 days after the first yellow fever vaccination. The chain employs TRBV24-1 and TRBJ2-1; 7 bases line up with TRBD1. CDR3 sequence reads: CASGQESYNEQFF. CDR3 nucleotides: TGTGCCAGCGGACAGGAATCCTACAATGAGCAGTTCTTC.